Sequencing of this T cell receptor beta chain was carried out in a study of T cells in Graves' hyperthyroidism and ophthalmopathy. TCR beta CDR3 regions were amplified from RNA. A first-round RT-PCR of the TCR CDR3 used the HTBI primer set. From the multiplex PCR reads, TCRdb called clonotypes with MiXCR, one entry per CDR3 protein. The sample includes 150,000 or so distinct CDR3 sequences, roughly a fifth of them seen just once. This clonotype was counted ten times or more. Its target is not known. The CDR3 is 15 residues long. Looked up from germline, CDR1 is SNHLY and CDR2 is FYNNEI. Trimming removed 6 bases at V and 2 bases at J, with 14 bases between. Notes on the study in general: Expanded thyroid clonotypes (above 0.001) were mostly also found in blood.

Sequencing was performed on blood. The V gene is TRBV2, the J gene TRBJ1-5; D perhaps matches TRBD1 (5 bases). This receptor was obtained from a woman aged 45-65 years with Graves' hyperthyroidism that later progressed to Graves' ophthalmopathy. The CDR3 protein is CASRPQGVGNQPQHF. DNA of the CDR3: TGTGCCAGCAGACCGCAGGGAGTTGGCAATCAGCCCCAGCATTTT.